This TCR beta chain appears in the sequencing data of a study of blood T cell repertoires in COVID-19. Measured with immunoSEQ multiplex PCR; TCRdb has only the in-frame clones, and not every one. The sample contains roughly 160,000 clones, roughly 84% of which appear only once. The J segment lost 4 bases and the V segment lost 4 bases, leaving 6 bases of the junction unmatched. CDR3 length: 14 residues. Germline lookup yields CDR1 SGHRS and CDR2 YFSETQ. V usage is TRBV5-1 and J usage is TRBJ1-1; 8 nucleotides match TRBD1. This clonotype was sampled from a man aged 80 or over with COVID-19, enrolled during active disease. The material sequenced was peripheral blood. Written as DNA, the CDR3 is TGCGCCAGCAGCAGACAAACAGGGGGCACTGAAGCTTTCTTT. It translates to CASSRQTGGTEAFF.